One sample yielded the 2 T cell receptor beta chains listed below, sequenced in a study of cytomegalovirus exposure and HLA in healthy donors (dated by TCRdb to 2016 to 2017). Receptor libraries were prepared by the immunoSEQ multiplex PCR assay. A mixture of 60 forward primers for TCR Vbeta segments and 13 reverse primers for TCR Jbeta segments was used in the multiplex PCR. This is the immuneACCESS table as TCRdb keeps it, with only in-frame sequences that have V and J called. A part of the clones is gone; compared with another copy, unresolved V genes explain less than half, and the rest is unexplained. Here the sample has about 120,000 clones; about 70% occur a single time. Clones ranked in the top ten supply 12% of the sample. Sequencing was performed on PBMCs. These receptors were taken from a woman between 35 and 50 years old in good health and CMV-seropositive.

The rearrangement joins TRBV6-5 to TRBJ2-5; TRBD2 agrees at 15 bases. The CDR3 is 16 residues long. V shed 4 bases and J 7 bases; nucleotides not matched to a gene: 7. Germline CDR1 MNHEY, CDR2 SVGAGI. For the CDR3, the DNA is TGTGCCAGCAGTTCAGGACTAGCGGGGGGGGAGGGGACCCAGTACTTC. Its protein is CASSSGLAGGEGTQYF.

In DNA form, the CDR3 reads TGTGCCAGCAGTGAATGGTCAGAAAGAGGGTACGGAGCTTTCTTT. Translating it yields CASSEWSERGYGAFF. The chain uses TRBV6-1 and TRBJ1-1; D unresolved. V was shortened by 2 bases and J by 10 bases, with 20 bases between the two germline ends. This CDR3 has 15 amino acids. Germline CDR1 reads MNHNS; CDR2 reads SASEGT.